This T cell receptor (beta chain) is drawn from a study of blood T cell repertoires in COVID-19. The CDR3 has 13 residues. CDR1 is GTSNPN and CDR2 is SVGIG in the germline V gene (reference sequence). Trimming shortened V by 8 bases and J by 2 bases, and 13 bases separated the two germline ends. Authors' analysis steps: Amplified reference gene primers provided the basis for estimating nucleated cell counts. Data came from immunoSEQ multiplex PCR; TCRdb stores just in-frame clones and leaves some out. The D gene and trimming were derived from the DNA, and the V and J assignments and clone size from that table. This table has approximately 260,000 clones, 88% appearing once.

The sequence was obtained from a woman aged 65 to 85 with COVID-19, enrolled during active disease. Source material: peripheral blood. J is TRBJ2-1 and V is TRBV30, with TRBD1 as a possible D gene (6 bases). The CDR3 spells CAKVTGPYNEQFF. The CDR3 bases are TGTGCCAAGGTTACAGGGCCCTACAATGAGCAGTTCTTC.